The source of this T cell receptor (beta chain) is a study of cytomegalovirus exposure and HLA in healthy donors. Findings and limits, study-wide: Later analysis associated a missense DCLRE1C variant with TCR beta V- and J-gene trimming. Equally common other TCR beta chains were less clonally expanded than HLA-associated ones, a later analysis found. Through in vitro validation, a few CMV-associated chains were shown to be specific for CMV antigens.

Whereas donors were nominally healthy upon sampling, unrecorded immune exposures were probable. PCR used 60 Vbeta primers and 13 Jbeta primers. Only in-frame clones appear in the TCRdb table, and some are missing; sequencing was by immunoSEQ multiplex PCR. The sample consists of 90,000 to 150,000 clones, about 80% of them appearing once. About this clone: Its antigen is unidentified.

Trimming took off 10 bases at V and 3 bases at J, with 16 bases between the two ends. The CDR3 spans 14 residues. The germline V gene encodes CDR1 ENHRY and CDR2 SYGVKD. Material for sequencing was PBMCs. The chain employs TRBV10-3 and TRBJ2-1; maybe TRBD1 (6 bases). This TCR came from a woman aged 40 to 50 in good health and CMV-seropositive. The CDR3 DNA reads as TGTGCCACCAGGGGTTCAGGCTACTACAATGAGCAGTTCTTC. As protein: CATRGSGYYNEQFF.